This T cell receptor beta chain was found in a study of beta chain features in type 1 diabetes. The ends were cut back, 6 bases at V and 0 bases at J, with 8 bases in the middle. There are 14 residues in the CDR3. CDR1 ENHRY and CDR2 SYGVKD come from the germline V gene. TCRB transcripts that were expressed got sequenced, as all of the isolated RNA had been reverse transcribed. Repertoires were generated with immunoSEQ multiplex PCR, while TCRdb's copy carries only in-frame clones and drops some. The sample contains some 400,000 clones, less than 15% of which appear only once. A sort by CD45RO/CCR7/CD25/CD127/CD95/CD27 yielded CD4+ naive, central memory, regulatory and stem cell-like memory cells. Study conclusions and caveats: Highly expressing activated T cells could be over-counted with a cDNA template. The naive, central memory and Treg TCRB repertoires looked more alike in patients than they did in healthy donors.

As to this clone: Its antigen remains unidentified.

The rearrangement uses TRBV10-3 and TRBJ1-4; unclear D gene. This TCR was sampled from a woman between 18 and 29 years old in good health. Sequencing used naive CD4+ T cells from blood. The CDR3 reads CAISNGATNEKLFF. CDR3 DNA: TGTGCCATCAGCAACGGGGCAACTAATGAAAAACTGTTTTTT.